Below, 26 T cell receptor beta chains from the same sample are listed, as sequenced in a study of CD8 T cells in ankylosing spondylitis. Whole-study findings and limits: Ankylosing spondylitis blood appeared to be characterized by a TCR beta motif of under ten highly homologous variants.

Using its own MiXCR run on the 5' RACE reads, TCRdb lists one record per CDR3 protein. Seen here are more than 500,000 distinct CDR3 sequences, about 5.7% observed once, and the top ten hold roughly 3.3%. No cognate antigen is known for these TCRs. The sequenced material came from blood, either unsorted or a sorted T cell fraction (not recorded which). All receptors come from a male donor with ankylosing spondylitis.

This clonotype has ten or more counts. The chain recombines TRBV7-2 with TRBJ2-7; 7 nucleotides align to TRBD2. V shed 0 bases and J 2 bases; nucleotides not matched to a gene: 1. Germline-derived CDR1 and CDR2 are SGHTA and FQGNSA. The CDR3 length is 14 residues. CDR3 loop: CASSLAGGPYEQYF. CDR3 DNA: TGTGCCAGCAGCTTAGCGGGAGGGCCCTACGAGCAGTACTTC.

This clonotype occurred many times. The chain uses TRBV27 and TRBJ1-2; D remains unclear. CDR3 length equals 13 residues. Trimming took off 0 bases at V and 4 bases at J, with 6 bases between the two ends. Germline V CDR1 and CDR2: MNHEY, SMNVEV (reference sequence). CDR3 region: CASSLSTSYGYTF. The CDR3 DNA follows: TGTGCCAGCAGTTTATCGACGAGCTATGGCTACACCTTC.

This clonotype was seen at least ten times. The CDR3 bases are TGTGCCAGCAGCTTAGGGTGGGGGGCCAGGGATCAGCCCCAGCATTTT. Its protein is CASSLGWGARDQPQHF. The chain recombines TRBV7-9 with TRBJ1-5, with a weak D call TRBD1 (6 bases). There are 16 residues in the CDR3. Trimming cost V 1 base and J 5 bases, with 15 bases left between them. Per the germline V gene, CDR1 is SEHNR and CDR2 is FQNEAQ (reference sequence).

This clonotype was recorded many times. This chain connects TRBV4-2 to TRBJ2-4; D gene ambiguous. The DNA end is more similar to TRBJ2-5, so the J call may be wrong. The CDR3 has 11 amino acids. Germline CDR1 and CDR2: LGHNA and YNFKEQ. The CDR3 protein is CASSQAGTQYF. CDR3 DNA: TGTGCCAGCAGCCAGGCCGGGACCCAGTACTTC.

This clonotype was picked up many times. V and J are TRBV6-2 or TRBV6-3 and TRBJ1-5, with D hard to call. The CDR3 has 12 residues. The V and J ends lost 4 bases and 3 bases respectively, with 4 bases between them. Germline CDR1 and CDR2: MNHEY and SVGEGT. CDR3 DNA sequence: TGTGCCAGCAGTTGGCCCAATCAGCCCCAGCATTTT. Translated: CASSWPNQPQHF.

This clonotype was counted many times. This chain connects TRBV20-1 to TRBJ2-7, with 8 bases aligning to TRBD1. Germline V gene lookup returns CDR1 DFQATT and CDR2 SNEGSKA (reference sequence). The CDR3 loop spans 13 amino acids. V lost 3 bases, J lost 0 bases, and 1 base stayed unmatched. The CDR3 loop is CSASDRGSYEQYF. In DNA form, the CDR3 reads TGCAGTGCTAGTGACAGGGGCTCCTACGAGCAGTACTTC.

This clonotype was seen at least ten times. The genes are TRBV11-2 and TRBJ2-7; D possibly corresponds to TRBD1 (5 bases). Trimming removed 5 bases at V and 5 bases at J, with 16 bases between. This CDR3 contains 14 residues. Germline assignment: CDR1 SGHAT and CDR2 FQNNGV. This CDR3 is CASSLQGLGHEQYF. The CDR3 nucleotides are TGTGCCAGCAGCCTTCAGGGTCTTGGCCACGAGCAGTACTTC.

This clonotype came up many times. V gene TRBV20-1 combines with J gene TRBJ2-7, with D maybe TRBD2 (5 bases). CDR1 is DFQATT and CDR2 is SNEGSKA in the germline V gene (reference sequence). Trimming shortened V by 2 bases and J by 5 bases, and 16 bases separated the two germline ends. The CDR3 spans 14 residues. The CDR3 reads CSARRVHPGDEQYF. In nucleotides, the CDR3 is TGCAGTGCTAGACGGGTACATCCCGGGGACGAGCAGTACTTC.

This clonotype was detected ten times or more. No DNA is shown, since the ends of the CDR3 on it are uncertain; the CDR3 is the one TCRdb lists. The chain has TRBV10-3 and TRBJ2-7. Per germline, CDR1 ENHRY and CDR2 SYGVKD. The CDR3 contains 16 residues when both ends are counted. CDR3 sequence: CAISESTSSILGEQYF.

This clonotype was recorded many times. The chain's CDR3 is CAISESRSARRRNTIYF. The DNA of the CDR3 is TGTGCCATCAGTGAGTCGAGGTCTGCCCGTCGGAGAAACACCATATATTTT. This chain links TRBV10-3 with TRBJ1-3; D is ambiguous. The CDR3 is 17 amino acids. V was cut by 0 bases and J by 5 bases, with 17 bases left in between. The germline CDR1 and CDR2 sequences are ENHRY and SYGVKD.

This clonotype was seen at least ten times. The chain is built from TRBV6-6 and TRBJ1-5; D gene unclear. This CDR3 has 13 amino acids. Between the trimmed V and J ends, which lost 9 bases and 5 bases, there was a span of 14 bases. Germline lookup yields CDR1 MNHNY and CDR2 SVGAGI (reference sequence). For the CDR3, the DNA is TGTGCCAGTTCTCAGGTTCCTTATCAGCCCCAGCATTTT. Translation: CASSQVPYQPQHF.

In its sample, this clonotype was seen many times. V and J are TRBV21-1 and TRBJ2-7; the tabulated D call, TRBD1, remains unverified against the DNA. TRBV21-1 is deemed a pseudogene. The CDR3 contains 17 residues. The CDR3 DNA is TGTGCCAGCAGCAACACTCCCCCCGAGACAGGCTCCTACGAGCAGTACTTC. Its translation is CASSNTPPETGSYEQYF.

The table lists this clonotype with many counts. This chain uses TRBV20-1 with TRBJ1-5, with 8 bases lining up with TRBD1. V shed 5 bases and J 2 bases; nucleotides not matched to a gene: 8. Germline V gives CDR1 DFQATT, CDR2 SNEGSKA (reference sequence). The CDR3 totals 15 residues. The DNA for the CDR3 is TGCAGTGCTCATAGGGACAGGATTGGCAATCAGCCCCAGCATTTT. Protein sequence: CSAHRDRIGNQPQHF.

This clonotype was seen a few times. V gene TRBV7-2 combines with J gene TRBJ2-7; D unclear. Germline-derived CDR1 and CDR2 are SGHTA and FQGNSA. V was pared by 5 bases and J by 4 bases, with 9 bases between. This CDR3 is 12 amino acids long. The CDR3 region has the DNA TGTGCCAGCAGCGATTACCATTACGAGCAGTACTTC. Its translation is CASSDYHYEQYF.

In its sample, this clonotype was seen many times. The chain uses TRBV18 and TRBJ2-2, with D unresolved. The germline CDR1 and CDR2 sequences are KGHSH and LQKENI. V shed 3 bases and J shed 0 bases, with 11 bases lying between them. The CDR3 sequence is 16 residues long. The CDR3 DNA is TGTGCCAGCTCACCTCGTGTCAGTACGAACACCGGGGAGCTGTTTTTT. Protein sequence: CASSPRVSTNTGELFF.

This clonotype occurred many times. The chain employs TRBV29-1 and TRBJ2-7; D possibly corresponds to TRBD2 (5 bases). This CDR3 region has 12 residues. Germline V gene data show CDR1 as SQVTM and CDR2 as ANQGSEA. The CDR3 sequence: CSHYGNGDEQYF. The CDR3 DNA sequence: TGCAGTCACTACGGGAACGGGGACGAGCAGTACTTC.

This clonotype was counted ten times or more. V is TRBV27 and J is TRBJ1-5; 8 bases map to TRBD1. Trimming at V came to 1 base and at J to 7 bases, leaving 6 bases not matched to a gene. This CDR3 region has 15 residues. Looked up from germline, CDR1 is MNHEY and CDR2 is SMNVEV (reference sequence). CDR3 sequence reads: CASSLYRGARQPQHF. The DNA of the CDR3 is TGTGCCAGCAGTTTATACAGGGGGGCACGGCAGCCCCAGCATTTT.

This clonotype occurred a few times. The CDR3 here is CASSSSGPKADTQYF. Written as DNA, the CDR3 is TGTGCCAGCAGTTCTAGCGGCCCAAAGGCAGATACGCAGTATTTT. The chain links TRBV7-2 to TRBJ2-3; 7 bases align to TRBD2. CDR1 and CDR2 (germline): SGHTA, FQGNSA. V shed 6 bases and J 4 bases; nucleotides not matched to a gene: 10. The CDR3 has 15 residues.

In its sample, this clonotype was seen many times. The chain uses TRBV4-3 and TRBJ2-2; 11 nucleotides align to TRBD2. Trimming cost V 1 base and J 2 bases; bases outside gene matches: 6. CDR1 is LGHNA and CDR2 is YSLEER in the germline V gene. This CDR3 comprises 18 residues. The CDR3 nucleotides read TGCGCCAGCAGCCAAGGACGAACTAGCGGGAGAAACACCGGGGAGCTGTTTTTT. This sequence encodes CASSQGRTSGRNTGELFF.

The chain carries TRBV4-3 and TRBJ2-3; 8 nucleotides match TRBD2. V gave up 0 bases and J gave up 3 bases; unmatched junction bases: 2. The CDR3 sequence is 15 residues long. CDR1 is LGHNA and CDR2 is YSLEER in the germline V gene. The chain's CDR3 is CASSQDAGGTDTQYF. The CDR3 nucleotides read TGCGCCAGCAGCCAAGACGCGGGAGGTACAGATACGCAGTATTTT.

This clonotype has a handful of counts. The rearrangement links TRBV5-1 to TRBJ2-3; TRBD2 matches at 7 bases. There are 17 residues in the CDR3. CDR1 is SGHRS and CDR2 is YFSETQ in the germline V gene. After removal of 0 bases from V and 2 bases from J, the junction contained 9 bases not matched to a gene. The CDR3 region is CASSLEGGLGPTDTQYF. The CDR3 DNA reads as TGCGCCAGCAGCTTGGAAGGTGGACTAGGTCCCACAGATACGCAGTATTTT. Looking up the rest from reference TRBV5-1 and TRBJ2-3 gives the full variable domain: KAGVTQTPRYLIKTRGQQVTLSCSPISGHRSVSWYQQTPGQGLQFLFEYFSETQRNKGNFPGRFSGRQFSNSRSEMNVSTLELGDSALYLCASSLEGGLGPTDTQYFGPGTRLTVL.

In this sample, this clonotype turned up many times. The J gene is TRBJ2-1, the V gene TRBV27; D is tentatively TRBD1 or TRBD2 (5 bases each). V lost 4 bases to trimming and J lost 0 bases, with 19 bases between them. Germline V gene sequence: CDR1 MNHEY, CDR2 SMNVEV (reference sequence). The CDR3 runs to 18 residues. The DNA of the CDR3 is TGTGCCAGCAGTTGGTCCGAGGGGCCCCGAAGCTCCTACAATGAGCAGTTCTTC. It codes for CASSWSEGPRSSYNEQFF.

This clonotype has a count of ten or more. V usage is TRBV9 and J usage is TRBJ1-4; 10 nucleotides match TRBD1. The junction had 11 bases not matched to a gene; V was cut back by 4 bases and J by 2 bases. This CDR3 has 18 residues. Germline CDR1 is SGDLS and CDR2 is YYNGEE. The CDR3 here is CASSHPDRGDFTNEKLFF. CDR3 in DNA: TGTGCCAGCAGCCATCCGGACAGGGGGGATTTCACTAATGAAAAACTGTTTTTT.

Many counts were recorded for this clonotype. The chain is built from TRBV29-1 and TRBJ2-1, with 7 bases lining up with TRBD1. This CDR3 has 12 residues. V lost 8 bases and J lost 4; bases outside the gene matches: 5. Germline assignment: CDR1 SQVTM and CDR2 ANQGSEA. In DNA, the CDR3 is TGCAGCCCTCGGGACAGTTACAATGAGCAGTTCTTC. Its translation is CSPRDSYNEQFF.

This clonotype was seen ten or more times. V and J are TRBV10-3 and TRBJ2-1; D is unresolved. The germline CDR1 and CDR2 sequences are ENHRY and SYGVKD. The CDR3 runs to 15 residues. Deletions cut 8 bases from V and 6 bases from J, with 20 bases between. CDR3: CAISKGSGDANEQFF. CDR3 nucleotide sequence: TGTGCCATCTCCAAGGGATCCGGAGACGCCAATGAGCAGTTCTTC.

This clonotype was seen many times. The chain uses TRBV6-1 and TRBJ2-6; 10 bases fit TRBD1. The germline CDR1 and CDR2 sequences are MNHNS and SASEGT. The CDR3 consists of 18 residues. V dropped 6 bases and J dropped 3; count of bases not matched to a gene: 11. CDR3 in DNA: TGTGCCAGCAGCCAGACAGGGGGCACCCCGTATGGGGCCAACGTCCTGACTTTC. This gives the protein CASSQTGGTPYGANVLTF.